These 27 T cell receptor beta chains were all obtained from the same sample, sequenced in a study of beta chain features in type 1 diabetes (dated by TCRdb to between 2017 and 2018). Summary of the overall study and its limitations: In all four CD4+ subsets, TCRB CDR3 length was moderately but significantly shorter in type 1 diabetes patients.

The library was generated by the immunoSEQ multiplex PCR assay. The High Capacity cDNA Reverse Transcription Kit was used to reverse transcribe all of the isolated RNA, meaning that expressed TCRB transcripts were what got sequenced. In its TCRdb copy, this immuneACCESS table keeps in-frame sequences only and misses some clones. Where compared with another copy, unresolved V genes explain less than half of these, and the others have no known cause. For this sample there are 120,000 or so clones; approximately 15% appear just once. The ten largest clones add up to roughly 2.5% of the sample. Antigen specificity for these receptors is unknown. The sample was central memory CD4+ T cells from blood. These receptors came from a young man with type 1 diabetes.

CDR3 coding DNA: TGCGCCAGCAGCCTTGGTGAGTGGGCCGATAACTATGGCTACACCTTC. Protein product: CASSLGEWADNYGYTF. The genes are TRBV5-1 and TRBJ1-2; unclear D gene. The V gene lost 4 bases and the J gene lost 1 base, with 17 bases spanning the gap. Germline values: CDR1 SGHRS, CDR2 YFSETQ. The CDR3 is 16 residues long.

This clone was picked up a small number of times. V is TRBV27 and J is TRBJ2-6; TRBD1 matches 7 bases. CDR1 is MNHEY, CDR2 SMNVEV, per germline (reference sequence). V was clipped by 5 bases and J by 2 bases; unmatched bases: 6. The CDR3 sequence is 16 residues long. The CDR3 coding sequence is TGTGCCAGCAGTCCGGGACAGTTTCCTGGGGCCAACGTCCTGACTTTC. It codes for CASSPGQFPGANVLTF.

This clone was found a few times. The chain carries TRBV7-3 and TRBJ1-6, with D perhaps TRBD1 (5 bases). Deletions cut 2 bases from V and 9 bases from J, with 8 bases between. The germline CDR1 and CDR2 sequences are SGHTA and FQGTGA. The CDR3 is 13 amino acids. The CDR3 DNA sequence: TGTGCCAGCAGCTTACAGGGAACTTCACCCCTCCACTTT. The encoded protein is CASSLQGTSPLHF.

This clone was counted between two and nine times. V and J are TRBV29-1 and TRBJ2-7; weak D call: TRBD1 (6 bases). The CDR3 runs to 13 residues. Germline lookup yields CDR1 SQVTM and CDR2 ANQGSEA. V lost 2 bases, J lost 4 bases, and 12 bases lay in between. Here the CDR3 reads CSVEFTQGYEQYF. CDR3 nucleotide sequence: TGCAGCGTTGAATTTACCCAGGGGTACGAGCAGTACTTC.

The J gene is TRBJ2-1, the V gene TRBV28, with 7 bases lining up with TRBD2. CDR3 length: 15 residues. Germline V gene sequence: CDR1 MDHEN, CDR2 SYDVKM. Trimming at V came to 1 base and at J to 9 bases, leaving 9 bases not matched to a gene. As DNA, the CDR3 is TGTGCCAGCAGTTTATCGACCGGGGGGAGGAGTGAGCAGTTCTTC. Translation: CASSLSTGGRSEQFF.

The rearrangement joins TRBV5-4 to TRBJ2-7; possibly TRBD1 for D (6 bases). The CDR3 is 17 amino acids. Germline CDR1 SGHNT, CDR2 YYREEE (reference sequence). V shed 0 bases and J shed 2 bases, with 18 bases lying between them. Here the CDR3 reads CASSLVPGTPLPYEQYF. The CDR3 DNA sequence: TGTGCCAGCAGCTTGGTCCCCGGGACACCGTTGCCCTACGAGCAGTACTTC.

The chain recombines TRBV10-2 with TRBJ2-3; TRBD1 or TRBD2 may be the D gene (5 bases each). This CDR3 region has 13 residues. Trimming removed 1 base from V and 4 bases from J, with 6 bases in between. Per the germline V gene, CDR1 is WSHSY and CDR2 is SAAADI. The CDR3 loop reads CASSELGADTQYF. The CDR3 bases are TGCGCCAGCAGTGAGTTGGGGGCAGATACGCAGTATTTT.

This clone was observed a handful of times. The chain uses TRBV30 and TRBJ2-7, with D possibly being TRBD1 (6 bases). CDR3 size: 12 residues. Germline values: CDR1 GTSNPN, CDR2 SVGIG (reference sequence). V was trimmed by 4 bases and J by 5 bases, leaving 12 bases between them. The CDR3 DNA is TGTGCCTGGATCGGACAGCCCCACGAGCAGTACTTC. Protein: CAWIGQPHEQYF.

This clone has a handful of counts. V and J are TRBV19 and TRBJ2-5, with 7 positions matching TRBD1. The germline CDR1 and CDR2 sequences are LNHDA and SQIVND (reference sequence). V gave up 4 bases and J gave up 1 base; unmatched junction bases: 3. The CDR3 extends over 14 amino acids. The DNA of the CDR3 is TGTGCCAGTAGTACTCAGGGGGTCCAAGAGACCCAGTACTTC. Its protein is CASSTQGVQETQYF.

In this sample, this clone turned up a few times. This sequence joins TRBV5-8 and TRBJ2-7; TRBD1 agrees at 8 bases. This CDR3 region has 16 residues. Trimming at V came to 2 bases and at J to 5 bases, leaving 12 bases not matched to a gene. CDR1 is SGHTS and CDR2 is YDEGEE in the germline V gene. CDR3 loop: CASSFQPGQGSDEQYF. CDR3 sequence (DNA): TGTGCCAGCAGCTTTCAACCCGGACAGGGTAGCGACGAGCAGTACTTC.

The rearrangement uses TRBV2 and TRBJ2-7; TRBD1 aligns across 9 bases. Per the germline V gene, CDR1 is SNHLY and CDR2 is FYNNEI. Losses at the gene ends were 7 bases for V and 3 bases for J; bases not matched to a gene: 13. CDR3 size: 16 residues. Here the CDR3 reads CASTNGVQGARYEQYF. The CDR3 bases are TGTGCCAGCACAAACGGGGTACAGGGGGCACGCTACGAGCAGTACTTC.

The table lists this clone with a few counts. The chain is built from TRBV7-9 and TRBJ1-1, with D possibly TRBD1 on 5 matching bases. The V gene lost 5 bases and the J gene lost 5 bases, with 12 bases spanning the gap. The CDR3 extends over 13 amino acids. Germline CDR1 is SEHNR and CDR2 is FQNEAQ (reference sequence). DNA of the CDR3: TGTGCCAGCAGCATACAAAGGGGAACTGAAGCTTTCTTT. As protein: CASSIQRGTEAFF.

This chain joins TRBV7-2 and TRBJ2-7, with TRBD2 matching over 12 bases. Looked up from germline, CDR1 is SGHTA and CDR2 is FQGNSA. The CDR3 consists of 15 residues. V was clipped by 6 bases and J by 4 bases; unmatched bases: 7. The CDR3 nucleotides are TGTGCCAGCAGATACGGACTAGCGGGACCATACGAGCAGTACTTC. Translated, it gives CASRYGLAGPYEQYF. The full variable domain, its missing parts supplied by reference TRBV7-2 and TRBJ2-7, is GAGVSQSPSNKVTEKGKDVELRCDPISGHTALYWYRQSLGQGLEFLIYFQGNSAPDKSGLPSDRFSAERTGGSVSTLTIQRTQQEDSAVYLCASRYGLAGPYEQYFGPGTRLTVT.

The rearrangement uses TRBV6-5 and TRBJ2-5, with D unclear. Trimming shortened V by 5 bases and J by 4 bases, and 14 bases separated the two germline ends. Per the germline V gene, CDR1 is MNHEY and CDR2 is SVGAGI. The length of the CDR3 is 14 residues. CDR3 region: CASSRITLGETQYF. As DNA, the CDR3 is TGTGCCAGCAGTCGTATCACTTTAGGAGAGACCCAGTACTTC.

There are many counts of this clone. V is TRBV7-3 and J is TRBJ2-6; TRBD1 matches 11 bases. Germline-derived CDR1 and CDR2 are SGHTA and FQGTGA. Trimming cost V 6 bases and J 2 bases; bases outside gene matches: 3. CDR3 length equals 16 residues. For the CDR3, the DNA is TGTGCCAGCAGTCGGACAGGGGGCGCTGGGGCCAACGTCCTGACTTTC. Protein: CASSRTGGAGANVLTF.

The V and J genes are TRBV19 and TRBJ2-1; a possible D gene is TRBD1 (5 bases). V was shortened by 6 bases and J by 0 bases, with 18 bases between the two germline ends. Per germline, CDR1 LNHDA and CDR2 SQIVND (reference sequence). This CDR3 spans 17 amino acids. CDR3 sequence reads: CASRSQGLPSSYNEQFF. CDR3 coding DNA: TGTGCCAGTAGATCTCAGGGCCTCCCCAGCTCCTACAATGAGCAGTTCTTC.

This clone was seen more than once but under ten times. The CDR3 region is CASTEGSTGELFF. In DNA, the CDR3 is TGTGCCAGCACCGAGGGCTCCACCGGGGAGCTGTTTTTT. This rearrangement joins TRBV9 to TRBJ2-2; perhaps TRBD2 as D (5 bases). Germline V gene lookup returns CDR1 SGDLS and CDR2 YYNGEE. Trimming took off 6 bases at V and 4 bases at J, with 10 bases between the two ends. The CDR3 length is 13 residues.

The chain has TRBV19 and TRBJ1-2, with a tentative D call TRBD1 (6 bases). V shed 6 bases and J shed 0 bases, with 11 bases lying between them. This CDR3 contains 14 residues. In germline, CDR1 is LNHDA, CDR2 SQIVND (reference sequence). The CDR3 region has the DNA TGTGCCAGTAGAGGGACACACTCTAACTATGGCTACACCTTC. It is translated as CASRGTHSNYGYTF.

This clone appeared a few times. The chain joins TRBV11-2 to TRBJ2-7; D is ambiguous. Germline CDR1 and CDR2: SGHAT and FQNNGV. V was cut by 5 bases and J by 3 bases, with 8 bases left in between. This CDR3 has 12 residues. The CDR3 loop reads CASSLIDYEQYF. The DNA for the CDR3 is TGTGCCAGCAGCCTGATTGACTACGAGCAGTACTTC.

The chain uses TRBV27 and TRBJ2-7, with 9 bases identical to TRBD1. Looked up from germline, CDR1 is MNHEY and CDR2 is SMNVEV (reference sequence). There are 15 residues in the CDR3. Trimming at V came to 5 bases and at J to 7 bases, leaving 12 bases not matched to a gene. The CDR3 sequence: CASSPPGQGPSEQYF. The CDR3 DNA reads as TGTGCCAGCAGTCCCCCAGGACAGGGGCCTTCGGAGCAGTACTTC.

This clone appeared a few times. This chain joins TRBV5-4 and TRBJ2-3; D is ambiguous. The CDR3 is made up of 15 amino acids. Germline assignment: CDR1 SGHNT and CDR2 YYREEE (reference sequence). V dropped 4 bases and J dropped 2 bases, with 14 bases sitting between them. The CDR3 spells CASSIDLTVTDTQYF. DNA for the CDR3: TGTGCCAGCAGCATCGACCTTACCGTCACAGATACGCAGTATTTT.

The rearrangement uses TRBV29-1 and TRBJ1-2, with unresolved D. Per germline, CDR1 SQVTM and CDR2 ANQGSEA. CDR3 size: 11 residues. Trimming cost V 7 bases and J 2 bases, with 8 bases left between them. CDR3 in DNA: TGCAGCGGCCTAGAGAACTATGGCTACACCTTC. It yields the protein CSGLENYGYTF.

A few counts support this clone. A much larger clone is a single base away; this may be a read error. The chain has TRBV28 and TRBJ1-2; tentative D call: TRBD1 (6 bases). V was shortened by 3 bases and J by 10 bases, with 9 bases between the two germline ends. The V gene's germline CDR1 is MDHEN and CDR2 SYDVKM. CDR3 length: 11 residues. The CDR3 coding sequence is TGTGCCAGCAGTTTTCACAGGGTCTACACCTTC. Residues: CASSFHRVYTF.

This clone occurred a few times. The chain carries TRBV28 and TRBJ2-7, with a weak D call TRBD1 (6 bases). V lost 5 bases and J 11 bases, leaving 16 bases between the germline ends. The CDR3 runs to 12 residues. CDR1 is MDHEN and CDR2 is SYDVKM in the germline V gene. The CDR3 DNA is TGTGCCAGCAGTACGAATCCGGGACAAAAGTACTTC. As protein: CASSTNPGQKYF.

The chain joins TRBV4-3 to TRBJ1-6; a possible D gene is TRBD1 (5 bases). This CDR3 is built from 16 residues. CDR1 LGHNA and CDR2 YSLEER come from the germline V gene. V was clipped by 0 bases and J by 7 bases, with 13 bases between them. This CDR3 reads CASSQEAGNTNSPLHF. The DNA of the CDR3 is TGCGCCAGCAGCCAAGAGGCAGGGAACACCAATTCACCCCTCCACTTT.

This clone is a singleton in its sample. This chain uses TRBV9 with TRBJ2-3; D not certain. This CDR3 is 15 amino acids long. The germline V gene encodes CDR1 SGDLS and CDR2 YYNGEE. The V and J ends lost 0 bases and 4 bases respectively, with 12 bases between them. CDR3 nucleotide sequence: TGTGCCAGCAGCGTAGCTGAGGCAGGAGCAGATACGCAGTATTTT. Translating it yields CASSVAEAGADTQYF.

This clone was counted between two and nine times. The chain employs TRBV6-5 and TRBJ2-5; tentatively, D is TRBD1 (6 bases). Per the germline V gene, CDR1 is MNHEY and CDR2 is SVGAGI. This CDR3 is 14 amino acids long. V lost 5 bases, J lost 1 base, and 11 bases lay in between. In DNA form, the CDR3 reads TGTGCCAGCAGTGAAGGGACACTCCAAGAGACCCAGTACTTC. Protein: CASSEGTLQETQYF.